This T cell receptor beta chain was recorded in a study of Ad26.COV2.S vaccination and SARS-CoV-2 variants. Sequencing used immunoSEQ multiplex PCR; TCRdb keeps in-frame clones, though not all of them. The data show about 180,000 clones, roughly 85% seen once. The CDR3 totals 15 residues. Trimming took 6 bases from V and 6 from J; bases not matched to a gene: 12. Germline CDR1 MDHEN, CDR2 SYDVKM. The rearrangement uses TRBV28 and TRBJ2-7; 9 bases are shared with TRBD1. The clonotype originates from a human donor who had recovered from COVID-19. Material: peripheral blood, obtained after recovery from COVID-19. The CDR3 DNA is TGTGCCAGCAGCCCCTCCGGGACAGGGAGAAGCGAGCAGTACTTC. Translation gives CASSPSGTGRSEQYF.